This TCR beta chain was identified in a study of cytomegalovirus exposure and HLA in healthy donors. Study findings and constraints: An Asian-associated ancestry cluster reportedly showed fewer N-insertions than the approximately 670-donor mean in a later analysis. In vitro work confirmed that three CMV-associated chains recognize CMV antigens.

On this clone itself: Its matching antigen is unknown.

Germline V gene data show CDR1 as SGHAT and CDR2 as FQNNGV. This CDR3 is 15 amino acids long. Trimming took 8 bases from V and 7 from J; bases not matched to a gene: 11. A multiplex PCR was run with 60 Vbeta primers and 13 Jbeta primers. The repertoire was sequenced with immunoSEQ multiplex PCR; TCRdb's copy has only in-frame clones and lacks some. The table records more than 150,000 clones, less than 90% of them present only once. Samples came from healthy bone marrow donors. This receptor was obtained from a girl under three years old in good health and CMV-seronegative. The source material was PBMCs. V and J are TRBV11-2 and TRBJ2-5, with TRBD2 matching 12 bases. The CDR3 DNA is TGTGCCAGCGGGGACACTAGCGGGAGGCGGGGGACCCAGTACTTC. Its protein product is CASGDTSGRRGTQYF. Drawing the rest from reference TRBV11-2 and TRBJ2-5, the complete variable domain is EAGVAQSPRYKIIEKRQSVAFWCNPISGHATLYWYQQILGQGPKLLIQFQNNGVVDDSQLPKDRFSAERLKGVDSTLKIQPAKLEDSAVYLCASGDTSGRRGTQYFGPGTRLLVL.